Shown below are 2 T cell receptor beta chains from a single sample sequenced in a study of blood T cell repertoires in COVID-19. The protocol was immunoSEQ multiplex PCR, while the TCRdb copy is restricted to in-frame clones and leaves out a portion. The repertoire holds about 210,000 clones, 75% to 90% seen once, with less than 7% in the top ten. The material sequenced was peripheral blood. These receptors all stem from a man between 60 and 75 years old with acute or convalescent COVID-19.

The count of this clone is one. The chain has TRBV6-5 and TRBJ1-3; 10 nucleotides agree with TRBD1. J gave up 7 bases and V 5 bases, and 8 bases lay outside the gene matches. Germline V gene lookup returns CDR1 MNHEY and CDR2 SVGAGI. CDR3 length equals 15 residues. As DNA, the CDR3 is TGTGCCAGCAGTCGAATACGGGACAGGGGCAACACCATATATTTT. Residues: CASSRIRDRGNTIYF.

This chain links TRBV3-1 (or the pseudogene TRBV3-2) with TRBJ2-3, with a possible D match to TRBD2 (6 bases). Per germline, CDR1 LGHDT and CDR2 YNNKEL (reference sequence). Trimming stripped 8 bases from V and 0 bases from J, with 9 bases between. The CDR3 spans 13 residues. The CDR3 loop reads CASGTSSTDTQYF. In DNA, the CDR3 is TGTGCCAGCGGGACTTCCAGCACAGATACGCAGTATTTT.